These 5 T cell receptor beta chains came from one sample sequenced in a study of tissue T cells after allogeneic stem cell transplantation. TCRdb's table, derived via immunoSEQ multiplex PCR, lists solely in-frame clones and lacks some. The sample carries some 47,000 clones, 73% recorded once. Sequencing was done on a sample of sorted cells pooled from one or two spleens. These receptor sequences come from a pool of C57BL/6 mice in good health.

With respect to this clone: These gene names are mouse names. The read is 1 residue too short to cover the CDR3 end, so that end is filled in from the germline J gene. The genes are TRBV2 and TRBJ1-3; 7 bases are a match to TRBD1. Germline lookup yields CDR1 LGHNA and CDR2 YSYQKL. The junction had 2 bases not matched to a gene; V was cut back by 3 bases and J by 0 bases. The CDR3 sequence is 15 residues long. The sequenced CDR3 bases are TGTGCCAGCAGCCAGGGACAGTATTCTGGAAATACGCTCTAT. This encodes CASSQGQYSGNTLY. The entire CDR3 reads CASSQGQYSGNTLYF.

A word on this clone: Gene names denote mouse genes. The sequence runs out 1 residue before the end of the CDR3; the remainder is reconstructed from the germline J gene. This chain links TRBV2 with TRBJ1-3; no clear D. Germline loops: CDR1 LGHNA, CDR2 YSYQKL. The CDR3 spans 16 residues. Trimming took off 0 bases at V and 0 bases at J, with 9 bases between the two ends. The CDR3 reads CASSQEGGNSGNTLYF. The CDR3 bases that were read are TGTGCCAGCAGCCAAGAAGGAGGGAATTCTGGAAATACGCTCTAT.

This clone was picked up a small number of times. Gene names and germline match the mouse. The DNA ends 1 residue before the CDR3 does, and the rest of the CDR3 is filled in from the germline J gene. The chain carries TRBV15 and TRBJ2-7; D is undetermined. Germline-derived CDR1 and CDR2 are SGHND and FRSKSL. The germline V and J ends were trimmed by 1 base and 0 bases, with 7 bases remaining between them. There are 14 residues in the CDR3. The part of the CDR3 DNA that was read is TGTGCCAGCAGTTTAGGGTGGAGCTCCTATGAACAGTAC. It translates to CASSLGWSSYEQY. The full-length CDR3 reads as CASSLGWSSYEQYF. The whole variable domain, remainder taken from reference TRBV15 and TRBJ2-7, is DAGVTQTPRHEVAEKGQTIILKCEPVSGHNDLFWYRQTKIQGLELLSYFRSKSLMEDGGAFKDRFKAEMLNSSFSTLKIQPTEPKDSAVYLCASSLGWSSYEQYFGPGTRLTVL.

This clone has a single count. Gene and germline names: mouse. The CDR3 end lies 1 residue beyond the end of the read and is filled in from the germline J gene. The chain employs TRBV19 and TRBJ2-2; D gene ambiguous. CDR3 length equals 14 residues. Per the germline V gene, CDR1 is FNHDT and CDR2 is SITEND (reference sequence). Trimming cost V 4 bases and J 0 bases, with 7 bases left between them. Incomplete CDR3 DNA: TGTGCCAGCAGTTCCGGGGCAAACACCGGGCAGCTCTAC. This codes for CASSSGANTGQLY. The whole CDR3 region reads CASSSGANTGQLYF.

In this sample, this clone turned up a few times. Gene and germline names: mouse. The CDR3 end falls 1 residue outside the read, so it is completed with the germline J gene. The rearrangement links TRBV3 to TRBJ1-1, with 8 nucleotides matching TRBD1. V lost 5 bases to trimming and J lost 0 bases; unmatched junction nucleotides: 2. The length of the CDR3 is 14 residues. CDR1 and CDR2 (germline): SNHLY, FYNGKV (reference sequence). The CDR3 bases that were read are TGTGCCAGCAGCCCGGACAGGGCAAACACAGAAGTCTTC. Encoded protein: CASSPDRANTEVF. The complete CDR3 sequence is CASSPDRANTEVFF. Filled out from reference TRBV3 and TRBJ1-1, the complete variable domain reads GPKVLQIPSHQIIDMGQMVTLNCDPVSNHLYFYWYKQILGQQMEFLVNFYNGKVMEKSKLFKDQFSVERPDGSYFTLKIQPTALEDSAVYFCASSPDRANTEVFFGKGTRLTVV.